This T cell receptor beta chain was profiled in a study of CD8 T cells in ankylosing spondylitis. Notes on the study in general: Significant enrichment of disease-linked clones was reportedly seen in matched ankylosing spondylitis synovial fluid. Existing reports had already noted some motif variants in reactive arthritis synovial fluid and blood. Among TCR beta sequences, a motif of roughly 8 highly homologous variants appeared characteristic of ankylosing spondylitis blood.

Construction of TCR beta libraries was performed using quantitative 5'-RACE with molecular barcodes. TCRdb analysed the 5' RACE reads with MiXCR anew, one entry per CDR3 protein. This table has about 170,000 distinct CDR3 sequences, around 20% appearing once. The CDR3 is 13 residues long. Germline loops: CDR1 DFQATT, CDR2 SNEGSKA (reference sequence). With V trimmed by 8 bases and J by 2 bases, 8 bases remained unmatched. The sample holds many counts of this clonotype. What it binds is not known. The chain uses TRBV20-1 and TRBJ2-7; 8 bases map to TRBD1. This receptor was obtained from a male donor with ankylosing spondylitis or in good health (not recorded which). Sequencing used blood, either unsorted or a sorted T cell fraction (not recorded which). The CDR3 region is CSTPGTGTYEQYF. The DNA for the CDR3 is TGCAGTACCCCCGGGACAGGCACCTACGAGCAGTACTTC.